This T cell receptor (beta chain) was obtained from a study of regulatory T cells in long-lasting Graves disease. Study-level points and caveats: Sampling was limited to peripheral blood rather than thyroid tissue.

This clonotype was picked up a small number of times. No antigen is known for it. Germline assignment: CDR1 SGDLS and CDR2 YYNGEE. Between the trimmed V and J ends, which lost 4 bases and 0 bases, there was a span of 14 bases. The CDR3 consists of 15 residues. Arm-PCR with iRepertoire HTBI primers amplified the CDR3 regions for these TCR beta libraries. TCRdb used MiXCR to reprocess the multiplex PCR reads, holding one entry per CDR3 protein. The sample shows about 220,000 distinct CDR3 sequences, roughly 19% of them seen only once. Regarding time point: newly diagnosed GD, antithyroid drugs for less than 3 months. The TCR library was made from RNA that had been extracted from PBMCs in TRIzol. Another study also made use of these data, one on T cells in Graves' hyperthyroidism and ophthalmopathy. That source adds: Disease duration under 2 months; hyperthyroidism patients were aged 18 to 65. The majority of expanded thyroid clonotypes above 0.001 also appeared in blood. In the analysis, a 13 V-J model separated ophthalmopathy from stable hyperthyroidism.

This chain links TRBV9 with TRBJ2-7; D gene uncertain. Source: peripheral blood mononuclear cells (PBMCs), taken at new diagnosis, from a patient treated with antithyroid drugs. The source of this sequence is a young woman with Graves disease. CDR3 DNA: TGTGCCAGCAGCCGAGGTGAGGTGCACTCCTACGAGCAGTACTTC. Its translation is CASSRGEVHSYEQYF. Drawing the rest from reference TRBV9 and TRBJ2-7, the complete variable domain is DSGVTQTPKHLITATGQRVTLRCSPRSGDLSVYWYQQSLDQGLQFLIQYYNGEERAKGNILERFSAQQFPDLHSELNLSSLELGDSALYFCASSRGEVHSYEQYFGPGTRLTVT.